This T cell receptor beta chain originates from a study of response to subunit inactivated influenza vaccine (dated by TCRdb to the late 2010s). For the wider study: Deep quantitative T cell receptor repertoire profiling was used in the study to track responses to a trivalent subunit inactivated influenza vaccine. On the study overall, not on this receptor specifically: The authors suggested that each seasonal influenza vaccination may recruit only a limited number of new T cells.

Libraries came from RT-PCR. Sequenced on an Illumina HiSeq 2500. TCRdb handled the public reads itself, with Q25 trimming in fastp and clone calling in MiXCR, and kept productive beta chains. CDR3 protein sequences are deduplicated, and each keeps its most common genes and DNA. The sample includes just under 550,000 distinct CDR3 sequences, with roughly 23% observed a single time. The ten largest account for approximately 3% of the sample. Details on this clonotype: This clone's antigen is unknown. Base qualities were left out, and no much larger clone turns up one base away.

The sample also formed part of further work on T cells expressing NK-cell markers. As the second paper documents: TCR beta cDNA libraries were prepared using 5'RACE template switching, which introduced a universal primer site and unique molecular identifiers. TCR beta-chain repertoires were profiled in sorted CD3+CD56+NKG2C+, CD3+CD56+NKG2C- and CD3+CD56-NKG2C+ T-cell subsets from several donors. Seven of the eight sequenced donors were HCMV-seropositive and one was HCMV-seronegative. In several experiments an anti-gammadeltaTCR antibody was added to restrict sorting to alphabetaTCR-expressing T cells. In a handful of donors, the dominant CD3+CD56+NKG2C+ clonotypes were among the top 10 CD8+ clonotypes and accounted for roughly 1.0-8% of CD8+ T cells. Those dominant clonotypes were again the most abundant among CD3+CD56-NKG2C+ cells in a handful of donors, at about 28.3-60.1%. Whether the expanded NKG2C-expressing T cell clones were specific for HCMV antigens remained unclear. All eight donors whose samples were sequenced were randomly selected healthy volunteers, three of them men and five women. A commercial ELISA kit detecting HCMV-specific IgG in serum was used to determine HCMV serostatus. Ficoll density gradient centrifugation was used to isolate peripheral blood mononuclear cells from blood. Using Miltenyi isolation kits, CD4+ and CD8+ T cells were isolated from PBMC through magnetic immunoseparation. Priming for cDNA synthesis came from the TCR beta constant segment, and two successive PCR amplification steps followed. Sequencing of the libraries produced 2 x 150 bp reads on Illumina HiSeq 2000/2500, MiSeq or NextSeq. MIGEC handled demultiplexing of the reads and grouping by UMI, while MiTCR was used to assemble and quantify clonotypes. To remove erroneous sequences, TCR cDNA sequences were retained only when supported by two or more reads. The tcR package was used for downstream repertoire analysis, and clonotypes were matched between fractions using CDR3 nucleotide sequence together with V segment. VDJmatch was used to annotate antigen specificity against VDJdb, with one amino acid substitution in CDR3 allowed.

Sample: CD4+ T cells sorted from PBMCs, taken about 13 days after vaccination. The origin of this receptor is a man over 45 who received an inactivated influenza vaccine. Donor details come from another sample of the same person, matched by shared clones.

The CDR3 reads CASSRAAGGPGELFF. The nucleotides read TGTGCCAGCAGCCGGGCAGCGGGAGGGCCCGGGGAGCTGTTTTTT. The chain couples TRBV4-2 to TRBJ2-2, and 10 bases in between align with TRBD2. The CDR3 goes from the cysteine to the phenylalanine over 15 residues. The only DNA kept is the CDR3, 45 bases in frame from the first base. Here V drops 4 bases and J drops 6 bases, and the junction holds 5 bases not matched to any gene. CDR1 and CDR2, looked up from the germline V gene, are LGHNA and YNFKEQ.